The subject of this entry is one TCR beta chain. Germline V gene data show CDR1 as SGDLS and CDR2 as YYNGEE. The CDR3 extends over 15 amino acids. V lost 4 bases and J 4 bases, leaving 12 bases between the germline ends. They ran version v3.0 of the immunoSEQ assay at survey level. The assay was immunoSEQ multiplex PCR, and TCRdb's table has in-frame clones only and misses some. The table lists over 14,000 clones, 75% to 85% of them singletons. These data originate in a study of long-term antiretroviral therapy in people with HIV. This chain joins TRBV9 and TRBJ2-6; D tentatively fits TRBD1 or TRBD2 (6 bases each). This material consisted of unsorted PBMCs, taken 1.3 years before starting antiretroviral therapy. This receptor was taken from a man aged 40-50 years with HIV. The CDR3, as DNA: TGTGCCAGCAGCACTTCGGGGGCAGGGGCCAACGTCCTGACTTTC. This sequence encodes CASSTSGAGANVLTF.